What follows is one T cell receptor beta chain and its context. The sample comes from a study of T cell responses to AZD1222 COVID-19 vaccine. This CDR3 spans 17 amino acids. Germline values: CDR1 LNHDA, CDR2 SQIVND (reference sequence). V was clipped by 2 bases and J by 0 bases, with 14 bases between them. Data came from immunoSEQ multiplex PCR; TCRdb stores just in-frame clones and leaves some out. The sample gives approximately 110,000 clones, around nine tenths of which show up once; around 1.2% is in the top ten. Specimen: peripheral blood, collected on day 0 of AZD1222 vaccination. The chain joins TRBV19 to TRBJ1-5; D is possibly TRBD1 (6 bases). This TCR was recovered from an adult in good health. As DNA, the CDR3 is TGTGCCAGTAGTATAAGCCGGGACATTTATAGCAATCAGCCCCAGCATTTT. Translating it yields CASSISRDIYSNQPQHF.